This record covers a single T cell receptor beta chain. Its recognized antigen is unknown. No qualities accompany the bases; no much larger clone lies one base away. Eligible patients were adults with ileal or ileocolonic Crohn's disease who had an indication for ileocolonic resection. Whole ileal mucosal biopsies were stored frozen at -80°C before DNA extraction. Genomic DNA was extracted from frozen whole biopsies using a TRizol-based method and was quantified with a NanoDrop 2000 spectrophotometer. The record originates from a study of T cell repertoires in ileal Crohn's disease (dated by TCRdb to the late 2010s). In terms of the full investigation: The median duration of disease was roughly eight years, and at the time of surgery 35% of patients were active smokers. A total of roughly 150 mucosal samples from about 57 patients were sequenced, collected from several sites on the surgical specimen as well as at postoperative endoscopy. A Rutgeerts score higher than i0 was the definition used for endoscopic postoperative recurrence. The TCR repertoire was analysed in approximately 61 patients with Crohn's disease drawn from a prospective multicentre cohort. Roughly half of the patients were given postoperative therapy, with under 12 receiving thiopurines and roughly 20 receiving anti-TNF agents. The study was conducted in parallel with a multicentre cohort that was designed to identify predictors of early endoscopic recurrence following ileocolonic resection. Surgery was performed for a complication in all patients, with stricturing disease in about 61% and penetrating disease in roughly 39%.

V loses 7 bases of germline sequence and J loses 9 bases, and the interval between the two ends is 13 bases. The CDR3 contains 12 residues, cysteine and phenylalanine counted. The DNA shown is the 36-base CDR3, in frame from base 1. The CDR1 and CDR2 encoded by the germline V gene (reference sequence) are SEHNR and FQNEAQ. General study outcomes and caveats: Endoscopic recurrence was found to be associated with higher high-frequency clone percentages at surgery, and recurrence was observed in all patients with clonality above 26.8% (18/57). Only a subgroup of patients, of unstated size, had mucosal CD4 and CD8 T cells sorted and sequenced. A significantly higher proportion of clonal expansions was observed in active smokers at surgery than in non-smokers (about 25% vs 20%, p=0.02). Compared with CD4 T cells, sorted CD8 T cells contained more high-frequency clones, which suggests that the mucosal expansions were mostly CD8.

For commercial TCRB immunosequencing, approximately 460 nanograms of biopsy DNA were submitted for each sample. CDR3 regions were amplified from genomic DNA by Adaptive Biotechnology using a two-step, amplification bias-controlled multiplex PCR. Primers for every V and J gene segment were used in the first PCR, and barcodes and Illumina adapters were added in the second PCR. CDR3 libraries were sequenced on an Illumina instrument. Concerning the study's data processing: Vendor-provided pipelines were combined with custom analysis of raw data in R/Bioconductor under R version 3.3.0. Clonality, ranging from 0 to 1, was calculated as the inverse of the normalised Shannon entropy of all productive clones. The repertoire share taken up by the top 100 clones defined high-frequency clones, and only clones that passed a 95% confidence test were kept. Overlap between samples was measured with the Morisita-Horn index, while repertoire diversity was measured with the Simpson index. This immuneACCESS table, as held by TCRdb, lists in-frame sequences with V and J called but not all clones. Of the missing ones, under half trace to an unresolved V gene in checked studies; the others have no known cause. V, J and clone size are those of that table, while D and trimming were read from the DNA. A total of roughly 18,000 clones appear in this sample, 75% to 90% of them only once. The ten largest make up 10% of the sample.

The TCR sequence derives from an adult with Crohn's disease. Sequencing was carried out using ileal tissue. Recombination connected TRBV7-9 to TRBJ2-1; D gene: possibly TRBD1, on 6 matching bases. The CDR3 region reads CASKYTGTEQFF. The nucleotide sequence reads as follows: TGTGCCAGCAAGTACACAGGGACTGAGCAGTTCTTC.